The next 21 T cell receptor beta chains were all read from a single sample in a study of shared clonotypes between healthy human individuals. The table came from immunoSEQ multiplex PCR; TCRdb's copy has only in-frame clones and leaves some out. The repertoire includes about 1.1 million clones, about 80% of them detected once, and 0.4% to 0.55% sits in the top ten. The sample taken for sequencing was memory CD4+ T cells from PBMCs. Noted subset: CD45RA-negative fraction. The receptors derive from a man aged 18 to 30 in good health. Some clones in this sample may be carry-over from other donors' samples.

The table lists this clone with a count of one. This chain uses TRBV11-1 with TRBJ2-7; TRBD1 matches 7 bases. CDR1 SGHAT and CDR2 FQDESV come from the germline V gene (reference sequence). The CDR3 extends over 15 amino acids. V shed 5 bases and J 3 bases; nucleotides not matched to a gene: 10. The CDR3 is CASSLYRGDVYEQYF. The CDR3 coding sequence is TGTGCCAGCAGCCTATACAGGGGTGATGTCTACGAGCAGTACTTC.

The chain is built from TRBV5-8 and TRBJ2-7, with D hard to call. Per germline, CDR1 SGHTS and CDR2 YDEGEE. The CDR3 length is 13 residues. The V and J ends lost 0 bases and 2 bases respectively, with 6 bases between them. The CDR3 nucleotides are TGTGCCAGCAGCTTGGAGGGTCCCTACGAGCAGTACTTC. Its translation: CASSLEGPYEQYF.

The chain links TRBV30 to TRBJ1-6; D gene uncertain. The CDR3 contains 13 residues. Germline loops: CDR1 GTSNPN, CDR2 SVGIG (reference sequence). Trimming cost V 3 bases and J 9 bases, with 12 bases left between them. The CDR3: CAWRVKRGSPLHF. CDR3 bases: TGTGCCTGGAGAGTAAAGCGTGGTTCACCCCTCCACTTT.

This rearrangement joins TRBV9 to TRBJ1-4, with D possibly being TRBD1 (5 bases). V was pared by 0 bases and J by 5 bases, with 8 bases between. The CDR3 contains 14 residues. CDR1 and CDR2 (germline): SGDLS, YYNGEE. The CDR3 sequence: CASSVAGGNEKLFF. The CDR3 DNA is TGTGCCAGCAGCGTAGCCGGGGGGAATGAAAAACTGTTTTTT.

The rearrangement links TRBV6-5 to TRBJ2-5; TRBD2 might be the D (5 bases). Deletions cut 8 bases from V and 2 bases from J, with 18 bases between. Germline V gene lookup returns CDR1 MNHEY and CDR2 SVGAGI. This CDR3 comprises 15 residues. CDR3 in DNA: TGTGCCAGCCTCACACGGACGGGGTCTCAAGAGACCCAGTACTTC. Translated: CASLTRTGSQETQYF.

This clone was recorded a few times. Other DNA sequences in this sample translate to the same CDR3. V and J are TRBV28 and TRBJ2-6; no firm D call. Trimming left V 6 bases short and J 3 bases short, with 6 bases between. Per the germline V gene, CDR1 is MDHEN and CDR2 is SYDVKM. The CDR3 spans 13 residues. The CDR3 here is CASRLSGANVLTF. The CDR3 coding sequence is TGTGCCAGCAGGTTAAGTGGGGCCAACGTCCTGACTTTC.

V usage is TRBV7-2 and J usage is TRBJ1-1, with D unclear. The CDR3 has 14 residues. Germline CDR1 is SGHTA and CDR2 is FQGNSA. Trimming removed 1 base from V and 5 bases from J, with 11 bases in between. CDR3 amino acids: CASSLGSRRTEAFF. DNA for the CDR3: TGTGCCAGCAGCTTAGGGTCCCGGAGGACTGAAGCTTTCTTT.

This chain links TRBV6-1 with TRBJ1-2; no firm D call. V lost 1 base to trimming and J lost 7 bases, with 10 bases between them. Germline V gene lookup returns CDR1 MNHNS and CDR2 SASEGT. The CDR3 has 13 residues. The CDR3 here is CASSEEGGVGYTF. DNA for the CDR3: TGTGCCAGCAGTGAAGAGGGTGGGGTTGGCTACACCTTC.

The chain recombines TRBV7-3 with TRBJ2-5; the match to TRBD1 covers 7 bases. Trimming took 2 bases from V and 1 from J; bases not matched to a gene: 4. This CDR3 has 15 amino acids. Germline lookup yields CDR1 SGHTA and CDR2 FQGTGA. CDR3 in DNA: TGTGCCAGCAGCTTACACCGGGACAGCCAAGAGACCCAGTACTTC. Translation: CASSLHRDSQETQYF.

The chain links TRBV28 to TRBJ2-7, with TRBD1 identical over 7 bases. Germline CDR1 and CDR2: MDHEN and SYDVKM. The CDR3 covers 12 residues. V lost 7 bases to trimming and J lost 4 bases; unmatched junction nucleotides: 4. In DNA form, the CDR3 reads TGTGCCAGCACCCGACAGGGATACGAGCAGTACTTC. Translation gives CASTRQGYEQYF.

This clone was picked up many times. V and J are TRBV27 and TRBJ2-5, with 9 nucleotides matching TRBD2. CDR1 is MNHEY and CDR2 is SMNVEV in the germline V gene (reference sequence). V shed 6 bases and J 5 bases; nucleotides not matched to a gene: 10. The CDR3 sequence is 15 residues long. The CDR3, as DNA: TGTGCCAGCAGCATTAGCGGGAGTTTTTGGGAGACCCAGTACTTC. This sequence encodes CASSISGSFWETQYF.

The rearrangement joins TRBV11-2 to TRBJ2-1; 8 bases match TRBD2. The CDR3 covers 15 residues. V lost 4 bases, J lost 9 bases, and 11 bases stayed unmatched. Germline CDR1 is SGHAT and CDR2 is FQNNGV. The CDR3 nucleotides read TGTGCCAGCAGCTCAGGACTAGCCCTAGGGGGTGAGCAGTTCTTC. Its protein product is CASSSGLALGGEQFF. The full variable domain, with the rest looked up from reference TRBV11-2 and TRBJ2-1, is EAGVAQSPRYKIIEKRQSVAFWCNPISGHATLYWYQQILGQGPKLLIQFQNNGVVDDSQLPKDRFSAERLKGVDSTLKIQPAKLEDSAVYLCASSSGLALGGEQFFGPGTRLTVL.

The V gene is TRBV18, the J gene TRBJ1-3; TRBD1 matches 7 bases. V shed 4 bases and J 0 bases; nucleotides not matched to a gene: 3. This CDR3 is built from 15 residues. Germline lookup yields CDR1 KGHSH and CDR2 LQKENI. The CDR3 loop is CASSRRQGSGNTIYF. The CDR3 DNA reads as TGTGCCAGCTCACGTCGACAGGGCTCTGGAAACACCATATATTTT.

In this sample, this clone turned up a few times. The chain uses TRBV4-2 and TRBJ2-2; 8 nucleotides align to TRBD1. The CDR3 is 17 amino acids. With V trimmed by 0 bases and J by 1 base, 4 bases remained unmatched. Germline V gene lookup returns CDR1 LGHNA and CDR2 YNFKEQ. CDR3 bases: TGTGCCAGCAGCCAAGAGCCCAGGGGGCAGAACACCGGGGAGCTGTTTTTT. As protein: CASSQEPRGQNTGELFF.

The rearrangement uses TRBV5-1 and TRBJ2-7; 7 nucleotides line up with TRBD1. CDR1 is SGHRS, CDR2 YFSETQ, per germline. The CDR3 consists of 15 residues. V was pared by 1 base and J by 2 bases, with 6 bases of the junction left unmatched. The CDR3 nucleotides read TGCGCCAGCAGCTTGACAGGGGACCCCACCTACGAGCAGTACTTC. Translating it yields CASSLTGDPTYEQYF.

The chain uses TRBV4-1 and TRBJ2-7; 7 bases map to TRBD1. The germline gives CDR1 MGHRA, CDR2 YSYEKL. V trimming: 4 bases; J trimming: 5 bases; junction bases outside the gene matches: 8. This CDR3 has 14 amino acids. The DNA of the CDR3 is TGCGCCAGCAGCCCCTCAGGGGGTTCCGACGAGCAGTACTTC. As protein: CASSPSGGSDEQYF.

CDR3 in DNA: TGTGCCAGCACTGAGGGGTCCGGGGCCAACGTCCTGACTTTC. The encoded protein is CASTEGSGANVLTF. This chain joins TRBV6-1 and TRBJ2-6; D tentatively reads TRBD1 or TRBD2 (5 bases each). The V gene's germline CDR1 is MNHNS and CDR2 SASEGT. The CDR3 is made up of 14 amino acids. Trimming removed 7 bases from V and 4 bases from J, with 11 bases in between.

The genes are TRBV12-5 and TRBJ2-5; D is undetermined. CDR1 LGHNT and CDR2 FRNRAP come from the germline V gene. The ends were cut back, 1 base at V and 7 bases at J, with 7 bases in the middle. The CDR3 loop spans 12 amino acids. DNA of the CDR3: TGTGCTAGTGGTTTGGGGGTCGGGACCCAGTACTTC. Translation: CASGLGVGTQYF.

The chain combines TRBV29-1 with TRBJ2-3; D call uncertain. The CDR3 runs 12 residues. V gave up 7 bases and J gave up 0 bases, with 8 bases separating them. CDR1 and CDR2 from the germline V gene are SQVTM and ANQGSEA. DNA for the CDR3: TGCAGCGCGGACCGTAGCACAGATACGCAGTATTTT. This codes for CSADRSTDTQYF.

The chain uses TRBV19 and TRBJ1-2; D gene unclear. The germline V gene has CDR1 LNHDA and CDR2 SQIVND (reference sequence). V dropped 6 bases and J dropped 4 bases, with 12 bases sitting between them. The CDR3 covers 13 residues. The CDR3 protein is CASSRDPGYGYTF. The CDR3 region has the DNA TGTGCCAGTAGCAGAGACCCCGGCTATGGCTACACCTTC.

CDR3 in amino acids: CASSHNRETEAFF. In DNA, the CDR3 is TGTGCCAGCTCACACAATAGGGAGACTGAAGCTTTCTTT. This chain joins TRBV18 and TRBJ1-1; D unresolved. The CDR3 loop spans 13 amino acids. In germline, CDR1 is KGHSH, CDR2 LQKENI. V was pared by 4 bases and J by 5 bases, with 11 bases between.